Below are 14 T cell receptor beta chains sequenced from a single sample in a study of blood T cell repertoires in COVID-19. Sequencing used immunoSEQ multiplex PCR; TCRdb keeps in-frame clones, though not all of them. The table has 300,000 to 350,000 clones, under 95% seen once. The sequenced sample was peripheral blood. Receptors were obtained from a woman aged 18-30 years who had recovered from COVID-19.

The V gene is TRBV3-1 (or the pseudogene TRBV3-2), the J gene TRBJ1-1; D gene ambiguous. Germline CDR1 is LGHDT and CDR2 is YNNKEL (reference sequence). Trimming pared 2 bases from V and 5 bases from J, leaving 15 bases between. CDR3 length: 15 residues. The CDR3 region is CASSQSVWLSTEAFF. The CDR3 nucleotides are TGTGCCAGCAGCCAATCGGTATGGTTATCGACTGAAGCTTTCTTT.

The chain carries TRBV5-4 and TRBJ2-7, with unresolved D. The CDR3 is 12 amino acids. Trimming shortened V by 0 bases and J by 4 bases, and 5 bases separated the two germline ends. Per the germline V gene, CDR1 is SGHNT and CDR2 is YYREEE (reference sequence). CDR3 sequence reads: CASSLDFYEQYV. CDR3 coding DNA: TGTGCCAGCAGCTTGGACTTTTACGAGCAGTACGTC.

The chain recombines TRBV7-2 with TRBJ1-1; weak D call: TRBD1 (5 bases). Germline CDR1 SGHTA, CDR2 FQGNSA. The CDR3 sequence is 13 residues long. V was clipped by 6 bases and J by 11 bases, with 19 bases between them. The CDR3 loop is CASRLDSRFGAFF. CDR3 DNA sequence: TGTGCCAGCAGACTCGACAGTCGCTTTGGGGCTTTCTTT. The variable domain in full, with the rest retrieved from reference TRBV7-2 and TRBJ1-1, is GAGVSQSPSNKVTEKGKDVELRCDPISGHTALYWYRQSLGQGLEFLIYFQGNSAPDKSGLPSDRFSAERTGGSVSTLTIQRTQQEDSAVYLCASRLDSRFGAFFGQGTRLTVV.

The chain uses TRBV19 and TRBJ2-3; 8 bases fit TRBD1. This CDR3 contains 15 residues. The V gene end was trimmed by 4 bases and the J gene end by 4 bases; junction bases not matched to a gene: 7. From germline, CDR1 is LNHDA and CDR2 SQIVND (reference sequence). CDR3 DNA: TGTGCCAGTAGTAGAGACAGGGGCTTAGCAGATACGCAGTATTTT. It translates to CASSRDRGLADTQYF.

This clone was observed once. J is TRBJ1-2 and V is TRBV5-1; D is unclear. The CDR3 extends over 13 amino acids. V lost 4 bases, J lost 7 bases, and 14 bases lay in between. Germline lookup yields CDR1 SGHRS and CDR2 YFSETQ. CDR3 protein: CASSPGSGLGYTF. CDR3 in DNA: TGCGCCAGCAGCCCCGGCTCGGGTCTTGGCTACACCTTC.

This chain links TRBV6-6 with TRBJ1-1; no clear D. There are 13 residues in the CDR3. Germline CDR1 reads MNHNY; CDR2 reads SVGAGI (reference sequence). Trimming removed 6 bases at V and 10 bases at J, with 18 bases between. The CDR3 loop is CASRPFSILGAFF. In nucleotides, the CDR3 is TGTGCCAGCAGGCCCTTCTCGATTCTCGGAGCTTTCTTT.

This clone has only one observation. The chain has TRBV19 and TRBJ1-2; TRBD1 might be the D (6 bases). The CDR3 runs 17 residues. V was pared by 5 bases and J by 1 base, with 20 bases between. Germline CDR1 is LNHDA and CDR2 is SQIVND (reference sequence). CDR3 in amino acids: CASSYLGGAGGNYGYTF. CDR3 nucleotide sequence: TGTGCCAGTAGTTATCTCGGGGGGGCCGGTGGTAACTATGGCTACACCTTC.

This rearrangement joins TRBV6-5 to TRBJ2-3; 7 bases agree with TRBD2. The CDR3 spans 15 residues. The trim removed 4 bases at V and 0 bases at J, leaving 4 bases unmatched. Germline lookup yields CDR1 MNHEY and CDR2 SVGAGI. The CDR3 reads CASSLSGVSTDTQYF. DNA for the CDR3: TGTGCCAGCAGTTTGAGCGGGGTTAGCACAGATACGCAGTATTTT.

The genes are TRBV7-3 and TRBJ2-1, with 16 bases identical to TRBD2. This CDR3 spans 23 amino acids. J lost 0 bases, V lost 1 base, and 15 bases had no gene match. Germline V lookup: CDR1 SGHTA, CDR2 FQGTGA. CDR3 sequence: CASSLNFLIGGLAGGPSYNEQFF. The CDR3 region has the DNA TGTGCCAGCAGCTTAAATTTTTTAATCGGGGGACTAGCGGGAGGGCCCTCCTACAATGAGCAGTTCTTC.

The rearrangement links TRBV11-3 to TRBJ2-1; TRBD2 matches 7 bases. CDR3 length: 14 amino acids. CDR1 is SGHNT, CDR2 YENEEA, per germline. Trimming at V came to 3 bases and at J to 7 bases, leaving 6 bases not matched to a gene. The CDR3 nucleotides are TGTGCCAGCAGCTTTGGGGGAGGGCCGAATGAGCAGTTCTTC. It encodes CASSFGGGPNEQFF.

This clone was seen more than once but under ten times. At the DNA level, this CDR3 is encoded by other sequences in the same sample as well. This chain connects TRBV9 to TRBJ1-1, with 7 positions matching TRBD1. CDR1 is SGDLS and CDR2 is YYNGEE in the germline V gene. V lost 0 bases, J lost 1 base, and 3 bases stayed unmatched. The CDR3 has 15 residues. The CDR3 sequence is CASSVGTGANTEAFF. Written as DNA, the CDR3 is TGTGCCAGCAGCGTAGGGACAGGAGCGAACACTGAAGCTTTCTTT.

This clone came up once. The V and J genes are TRBV3-1 (or the pseudogene TRBV3-2) and TRBJ2-5; 12 bases match TRBD2. In germline, CDR1 is LGHDT, CDR2 YNNKEL (reference sequence). The CDR3 consists of 18 residues. Losses at the gene ends were 0 bases for V and 5 bases for J; bases not matched to a gene: 10. The CDR3 region is CASSQDKLAGGLRETQYF. CDR3 bases: TGTGCCAGCAGCCAAGATAAGCTAGCGGGAGGGCTAAGGGAGACCCAGTACTTC.

CDR3 nucleotide sequence: TGTGCCACCTGGGACAGGATGAACACTGAAGCTTTCTTT. This gives the protein CATWDRMNTEAFF. V is TRBV28 and J is TRBJ1-1; TRBD1 aligns across 8 bases. The junction had 4 bases not matched to a gene; V was cut back by 10 bases and J by 0 bases. The CDR3 has 13 residues. Germline lookup yields CDR1 MDHEN and CDR2 SYDVKM. The full variable domain, rest sourced from reference TRBV28 and TRBJ1-1, is DVKVTQSSRYLVKRTGEKVFLECVQDMDHENMFWYRQDPGLGLRLIYFSYDVKMKEKGDIPEGYSVSREKKERFSLILESASTNQTSMYLCATWDRMNTEAFFGQGTRLTVV.

The rearrangement joins TRBV19 to TRBJ1-2, with D perhaps TRBD1 (5 bases). The CDR3 has 14 amino acids. The germline V gene encodes CDR1 LNHDA and CDR2 SQIVND (reference sequence). The V end was cut by 3 bases, the J end by 3 bases, with 11 bases between. DNA of the CDR3: TGTGCCAGTAGTATGGGTTCGACAGACTATGGCTACACCTTC. Residues: CASSMGSTDYGYTF.